This is a list of T cell receptor beta chains from one sample in a study of human T cells and chemical hapten exposure. TCRdb used MiXCR to reprocess the RACE reads, holding one entry per CDR3 protein. The sample comprises 35,000 to 50,000 distinct CDR3 sequences, 3% to 4.5% of which are singletons, and about 6% rests with the top ten. What was sequenced was whole blood. Receptors were obtained from a human donor in good health. Some clones in this sample may be carry-over from other donors' samples. CDR3s leave out the opening cysteine and the closing phenylalanine or tryptophan. Fields, in order: J gene, D gene, V gene, clone size, CDR3 protein. The D gene is left open where the match is weak. A clone size is listed for some rows: how often the clone was seen (once, few, many), or a class if it is expanded.

j_call: TRBJ2-3
d_call: -
v_call: TRBV4-2
clone_size: many
cdr3_aa: ASSQDILGLDTQY

j_call: TRBJ2-7
d_call: TRBD1
v_call: TRBV29-1
clone_size: -
cdr3_aa: SVSAGGFDEQY

j_call: TRBJ1-5
d_call: -
v_call: TRBV2
clone_size: many
cdr3_aa: ASSNPGKGQPQH

j_call: TRBJ2-1
d_call: TRBD2
v_call: TRBV5-1
clone_size: many
cdr3_aa: ASSGGGLAGVYNEQF

j_call: TRBJ1-4
d_call: -
v_call: TRBV7-2
clone_size: many
cdr3_aa: ASSPGSTNEKLF

j_call: TRBJ1-6
d_call: -
v_call: TRBV19
clone_size: few
cdr3_aa: ASSTYTGTNSPLH

j_call: TRBJ2-1
d_call: -
v_call: TRBV6-2/TRBV6-3
clone_size: many
cdr3_aa: ASTQDGYNEQF

j_call: TRBJ1-5
d_call: -
v_call: TRBV7-8
clone_size: many
cdr3_aa: ASSLGAARSNQPQH

j_call: TRBJ1-4
d_call: TRBD1
v_call: TRBV7-9
clone_size: many
cdr3_aa: ASSTTGMYEKLF

j_call: TRBJ2-1
d_call: -
v_call: TRBV10-3
clone_size: many
cdr3_aa: AISESTATEF

j_call: TRBJ1-6
d_call: -
v_call: TRBV7-2
clone_size: many
cdr3_aa: ASSLERPYNSPLH

j_call: TRBJ2-3
d_call: TRBD1
v_call: TRBV29-1
clone_size: many
cdr3_aa: SVEDRGLGQHNTQY

j_call: TRBJ2-2
d_call: -
v_call: TRBV15
clone_size: many
cdr3_aa: ATSRDGSGELF

j_call: TRBJ2-7
d_call: -
v_call: TRBV2
clone_size: -
cdr3_aa: ASSETTPHFGEQY

j_call: TRBJ2-3
d_call: -
v_call: TRBV3-1
clone_size: many
cdr3_aa: ASSQDGSADTQY

j_call: TRBJ2-4
d_call: -
v_call: TRBV14
clone_size: many
cdr3_aa: ASTPVGEDIQY

j_call: TRBJ2-2
d_call: -
v_call: TRBV28
clone_size: many
cdr3_aa: ASSLWDSGSGELF

j_call: TRBJ1-1
d_call: -
v_call: TRBV5-1
clone_size: many
cdr3_aa: ASSHGTGNTEAF

j_call: TRBJ2-5
d_call: TRBD2
v_call: TRBV12-3/TRBV12-4
clone_size: many
cdr3_aa: ASSSGLALETQY

j_call: TRBJ1-5
d_call: -
v_call: TRBV6-5
clone_size: many
cdr3_aa: ASSPQNSNQPQH

j_call: TRBJ1-1
d_call: TRBD1
v_call: TRBV28
clone_size: -
cdr3_aa: ASNVGTGFVSFMNTEAF

j_call: TRBJ1-1
d_call: -
v_call: TRBV29-1
clone_size: -
cdr3_aa: SVEDHRGRNTEAF

j_call: TRBJ1-2
d_call: TRBD1
v_call: TRBV20-1
clone_size: -
cdr3_aa: SATPQGETANYGYT

j_call: TRBJ2-1
d_call: TRBD2
v_call: TRBV28
clone_size: many
cdr3_aa: ASSPQGLAGHFEQF

j_call: TRBJ2-7
d_call: -
v_call: TRBV11-2
clone_size: few
cdr3_aa: ASSWGTDFEGEQY

j_call: TRBJ1-5
d_call: -
v_call: TRBV6-1
clone_size: many
cdr3_aa: ASKPTGDSNQPQH

j_call: TRBJ2-1
d_call: TRBD2
v_call: TRBV7-2
clone_size: few
cdr3_aa: ASSPVGTSGSSEQF

j_call: TRBJ2-3
d_call: TRBD1
v_call: TRBV9
clone_size: many
cdr3_aa: ASSGDSGTQY

j_call: TRBJ2-1
d_call: -
v_call: TRBV11-3
clone_size: medium-sized
cdr3_aa: ASSPGSGRNEQF

j_call: TRBJ2-3
d_call: -
v_call: TRBV3-1
clone_size: many
cdr3_aa: ASSAFLQRTDTQY

j_call: TRBJ1-1
d_call: -
v_call: TRBV6-4
clone_size: many
cdr3_aa: ASKDGPNTEAF

j_call: TRBJ2-7
d_call: -
v_call: TRBV13
clone_size: -
cdr3_aa: ASYIRGSLSYEQY

j_call: TRBJ1-2
d_call: -
v_call: TRBV28
clone_size: many
cdr3_aa: ASNLWGANYGYT

j_call: TRBJ2-3
d_call: -
v_call: TRBV14
clone_size: many
cdr3_aa: ASSPRLGGTDTQY

j_call: TRBJ1-5
d_call: TRBD1
v_call: TRBV28
clone_size: many
cdr3_aa: ASSPTDRVNQPQH

j_call: TRBJ2-2
d_call: -
v_call: TRBV20-1
clone_size: many
cdr3_aa: SAGIEAGLTYTGELF

j_call: TRBJ2-3
d_call: -
v_call: TRBV6-5
clone_size: many
cdr3_aa: ASRLGGRSRTDTQY

j_call: TRBJ1-1
d_call: -
v_call: TRBV28
clone_size: few
cdr3_aa: ASSAQGIRTEAF

j_call: TRBJ1-1
d_call: TRBD1
v_call: TRBV12-3/TRBV12-4
clone_size: many
cdr3_aa: ASRDDRGRKDTEAF

j_call: TRBJ1-5
d_call: -
v_call: TRBV29-1
clone_size: many
cdr3_aa: SVVEGTDQPQH

j_call: TRBJ2-7
d_call: TRBD1
v_call: TRBV29-1
clone_size: -
cdr3_aa: SVEGDSAGEQY

j_call: TRBJ2-1
d_call: -
v_call: TRBV20-1
clone_size: many
cdr3_aa: SGIGGYNEQF

j_call: TRBJ2-3
d_call: TRBD2
v_call: TRBV10-3
clone_size: many
cdr3_aa: AISEEVIAGDTQY

j_call: TRBJ2-1
d_call: TRBD2
v_call: TRBV20-1
clone_size: many
cdr3_aa: SAGSGFSSYNEQF

j_call: TRBJ1-5
d_call: -
v_call: TRBV3-1
clone_size: -
cdr3_aa: ASSQGGINQPQH

j_call: TRBJ2-3
d_call: TRBD2
v_call: TRBV6-6
clone_size: many
cdr3_aa: ASSPLAGWSADTQY

j_call: TRBJ1-2
d_call: -
v_call: TRBV29-1
clone_size: few
cdr3_aa: SVEWAGGSGYT

j_call: TRBJ1-5
d_call: -
v_call: TRBV7-6
clone_size: many
cdr3_aa: ASSLAAYQPQH

j_call: TRBJ2-5
d_call: TRBD1
v_call: TRBV27
clone_size: -
cdr3_aa: ASGWDRGETQY

j_call: TRBJ2-2
d_call: TRBD2
v_call: TRBV20-1
clone_size: many
cdr3_aa: SAGAGIMNTGELF

j_call: TRBJ2-4
d_call: -
v_call: TRBV29-1
clone_size: few
cdr3_aa: SVDGYGTPKNIQY

j_call: TRBJ2-1
d_call: TRBD1
v_call: TRBV5-4
clone_size: many
cdr3_aa: ASNQDRGRLSYNEQF

j_call: TRBJ1-6
d_call: -
v_call: TRBV6-5
clone_size: many
cdr3_aa: ASTISGDSYNSPLH

j_call: TRBJ2-1
d_call: -
v_call: TRBV5-1
clone_size: many
cdr3_aa: ASSLGLAPNEQF